A selection of T cell receptor beta chains follows, all from one sample in a study of CD8 T cells in Susac syndrome. Each CDR3 protein gets one entry after TCRdb re-called the immunoSEQ multiplex PCR reads with MiXCR. The repertoire includes 200,000 or so distinct CDR3 sequences, 95% of them detected once, and around 0.16% sits in the top ten. Sequencing was carried out using CD8+ T cells from PBMCs. All receptors come from a human donor with Susac syndrome. Each CDR3 is given with its conserved first and last residue. The D gene is left open where the match is weak. A clone size is listed for some rows: how often the clone was seen (once, few, many), or a class if it is expanded.

J gene	V gene	D gene	clone size	CDR3 length	CDR3 protein	CDR3 DNA
TRBJ2-1	TRBV28	-	-	13	CATDGTHNNEQFF	TGTGCCACCGACGGGACCCATAACAATGAGCAGTTCTTC
TRBJ2-1	TRBV10-3	-	-	13	CAISDGGTGEQFF	TGTGCCATCAGTGACGGAGGAACCGGAGAGCAGTTCTTC
TRBJ2-7	TRBV5-1	TRBD1	-	15	CASSLHPGQQDEQYF	TGCGCCAGCAGCTTACATCCGGGACAGCAAGACGAGCAGTACTTC
TRBJ1-3	TRBV6-2/TRBV6-3	TRBD1	-	17	CASGSQGLLSSGNTIYF	TGTGCCAGCGGGTCACAGGGGCTCTTATCCTCTGGAAACACCATATATTTT
TRBJ1-6	TRBV11-2	TRBD1	-	16	CASSSGRQGWISPLHF	TGTGCCAGCAGCTCAGGGAGACAGGGGTGGATTTCACCCCTCCACTTT
TRBJ2-7	TRBV6-2/TRBV6-3	-	-	13	CASSYPQFYEQYF	TGTGCCAGCAGTTACCCCCAGTTCTACGAGCAGTACTTC
TRBJ2-5	TRBV7-9	TRBD1	-	15	CASSTGTGGRETQYF	TGTGCCAGCAGCACCGGGACAGGGGGTCGGGAGACCCAGTACTTC
TRBJ1-2	TRBV6-5	-	-	15	CASSYLRPGVEGYTF	TGTGCCAGCAGTTACTTAAGACCAGGGGTAGAAGGCTACACCTTC
TRBJ1-1	TRBV20-1	-	once	13	CSALTDRKPEAFF	TGCAGTGCTTTGACAGATCGGAAACCTGAAGCTTTCTTT
TRBJ2-7	TRBV25-1	TRBD2	-	14	CASSDPRTSDEQYF	TGTGCCAGCAGTGACCCAAGGACTAGCGACGAGCAGTACTTC
TRBJ2-7	TRBV28	-	once	14	CASRKSTGTYEQYF	TGTGCCAGCAGAAAGTCGACTGGAACCTACGAGCAGTACTTC
TRBJ2-3	TRBV5-4	-	-	14	CASSFQTESDTQYF	TGTGCCAGCAGCTTTCAGACAGAATCAGATACGCAGTATTTT
TRBJ2-6	TRBV27	TRBD2	-	18	CASSLWGLAGSGANVLTF	TGTGCCAGCAGTTTATGGGGACTAGCGGGGTCTGGGGCCAACGTCCTGACTTTC
TRBJ2-2	TRBV11-2	-	-	17	CASSLEFIGDRTGELFF	TGTGCCAGCAGCTTAGAGTTCATCGGGGACCGGACCGGGGAGCTGTTTTTT
TRBJ2-1	TRBV19	TRBD1	once	11	CATGQDNEQFF	TGTGCCACCGGACAGGACAATGAGCAGTTCTTC
TRBJ2-7	TRBV29-1	-	-	12	CSVDSCSYEQYF	TGCAGCGTCGACAGCTGCTCCTACGAGCAGTACTTC
TRBJ1-5	TRBV29-1	-	-	13	CSVTDGSNQPQHF	TGCAGCGTTACCGACGGTAGCAATCAGCCCCAGCATTTT
TRBJ2-7	TRBV12-3/TRBV12-4	TRBD1	-	13	CASTQGQDYEQYF	TGTGCCAGTACCCAAGGACAGGACTACGAGCAGTACTTC
TRBJ2-3	TRBV28	TRBD2	once	16	CASSLEAGAVADTQYF	TGTGCCAGCAGTTTAGAAGCGGGAGCAGTGGCGGATACGCAGTATTTT
TRBJ2-1	TRBV7-9	-	once	13	CASRSVQQNEQFF	TGTGCCAGCAGATCCGTACAGCAAAATGAGCAGTTCTTC
TRBJ2-7	TRBV15	-	-	14	CATSRGRNSYEQYF	TGTGCCACCAGCAGAGGAAGGAACTCCTACGAGCAGTACTTC
TRBJ2-7	TRBV7-6	-	-	14	CASSLVGGYYEQYF	TGTGCCAGCAGCTTAGTTGGGGGGTACTACGAGCAGTACTTC
TRBJ1-1	TRBV6-6	TRBD1	-	14	CASSGQARRTEAFF	TGTGCCAGCAGCGGACAGGCTCGGCGGACTGAAGCTTTCTTT
TRBJ1-4	TRBV20-1	-	-	10	CSAENEKLFF	TGCAGTGCTGAAAATGAAAAGCTGTTTTTT
TRBJ1-2	TRBV3-1	-	-	13	CASSPNAGSGYTF	TGTGCCAGCAGCCCCAATGCCGGTAGTGGCTACACCTTC
TRBJ2-7	TRBV20-1	-	-	14	CSAIPRDGWYEQYF	TGCAGTGCTATACCGCGGGACGGTTGGTACGAGCAGTACTTC
TRBJ1-5	TRBV9	-	-	16	CASSVGGHGGNQPQHF	TGTGCCAGCAGCGTAGGGGGCCACGGGGGCAATCAGCCCCAGCATTTT
TRBJ2-5	TRBV12-3/TRBV12-4	-	-	14	CASSLQGLEETQYF	TGTGCCAGCAGCCTACAGGGCCTGGAAGAGACCCAGTACTTC
TRBJ2-2	TRBV3-1	-	once	17	CASSQDFGEVDTGELFF	TGTGCCAGCAGCCAAGATTTCGGAGAGGTGGACACCGGGGAGCTGTTTTTT